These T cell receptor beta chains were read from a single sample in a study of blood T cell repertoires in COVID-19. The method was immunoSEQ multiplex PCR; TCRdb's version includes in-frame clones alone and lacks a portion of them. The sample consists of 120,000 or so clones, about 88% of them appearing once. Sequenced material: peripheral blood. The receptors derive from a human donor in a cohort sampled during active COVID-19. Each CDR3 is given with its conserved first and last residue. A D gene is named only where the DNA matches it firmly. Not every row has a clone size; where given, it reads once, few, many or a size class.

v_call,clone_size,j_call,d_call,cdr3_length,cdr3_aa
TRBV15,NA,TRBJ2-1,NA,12,CATTRHTDEQFF
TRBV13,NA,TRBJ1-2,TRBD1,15,CASSSRDSRQRGYTF
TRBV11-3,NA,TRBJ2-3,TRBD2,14,CASSFGGARDTQYF
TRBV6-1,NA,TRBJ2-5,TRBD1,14,CASSEQGAWETQYF
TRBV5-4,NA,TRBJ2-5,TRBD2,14,CASKRGGRDRTQYF
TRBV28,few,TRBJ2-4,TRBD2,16,CASSRAGGENKNIQYF
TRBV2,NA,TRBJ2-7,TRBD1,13,CASSWDSFYEQYF
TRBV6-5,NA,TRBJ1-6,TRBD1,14,CASSLGQGVSPLHF
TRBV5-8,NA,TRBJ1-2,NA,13,CASSPAGLRGYTF
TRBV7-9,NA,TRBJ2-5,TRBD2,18,CASSFKADSSGSGETQYF
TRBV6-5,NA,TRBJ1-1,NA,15,CASSYGTLRDTEAFF
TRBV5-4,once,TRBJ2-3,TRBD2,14,CASSPFAGEDTQYF
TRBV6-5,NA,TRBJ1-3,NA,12,CAGGPPGNTIYF
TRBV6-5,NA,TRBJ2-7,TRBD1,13,CASSPPGQGEQYF
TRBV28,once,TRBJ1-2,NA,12,CASNSGPYGYTF
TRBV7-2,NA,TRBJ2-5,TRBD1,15,CASSLVGQGRETQYF
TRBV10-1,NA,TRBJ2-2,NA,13,CASSGRQSGELFF
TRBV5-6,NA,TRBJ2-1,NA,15,CASSSYAGSMNEQFF
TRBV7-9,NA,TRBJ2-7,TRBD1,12,CASSRQGYEQYF
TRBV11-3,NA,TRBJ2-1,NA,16,CASSLYTFSPYNEQFF
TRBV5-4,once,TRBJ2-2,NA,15,CASSLYGGHTGELFF
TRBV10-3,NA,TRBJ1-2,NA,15,CAISESLYRDYGYTF